These T cell receptor beta chains were read from a single sample in a study of cytomegalovirus exposure and HLA in healthy donors. The protocol was immunoSEQ multiplex PCR, while the TCRdb copy is restricted to in-frame clones and leaves out a portion. Counted here are 71,000 or so clones, about 95% occurring once; the ten biggest clones make up approximately 0.93%. The source material was PBMCs. The receptors were gathered from a woman aged 18-30 years in good health and CMV-seronegative. The CDR3 runs from the conserved cysteine through the conserved F or W. Fields, in order: clone size, V gene, J gene, D gene, CDR3 DNA, CDR3 protein. A D gene is named only where the DNA matches it firmly. Size is omitted from some rows. Given values are once, few, many or a class for expanded clones.

clone_size: .; v_call: TRBV9; j_call: TRBJ1-1; d_call: .; cdr3_nt: TGTGCCAGCAGCGCTAAAGGGGGGGGGTCGGAAGCTTTCTTT; cdr3_aa: CASSAKGGGSEAFF
clone_size: .; v_call: TRBV25-1; j_call: TRBJ2-7; d_call: .; cdr3_nt: TGTGCCAGCAGTGATTCCGGGAACTACGAGCAGTACTTC; cdr3_aa: CASSDSGNYEQYF
clone_size: .; v_call: TRBV29-1; j_call: TRBJ2-1; d_call: TRBD2; cdr3_nt: TGCAGCGCAGCGGGAGGGCCTTATAATGAGCAGTTCTTC; cdr3_aa: CSAAGGPYNEQFF
clone_size: .; v_call: TRBV4-1; j_call: TRBJ2-7; d_call: TRBD1; cdr3_nt: TGCGCCAGCAGCCAAGCCGGCAGGGGGAGCGCCTACGAGCAGTACTTC; cdr3_aa: CASSQAGRGSAYEQYF
clone_size: .; v_call: TRBV6-4; j_call: TRBJ2-3; d_call: .; cdr3_nt: TGTGCCAGCAGTGACGGAGGGACAGGCACAGATACGCAGTATTTT; cdr3_aa: CASSDGGTGTDTQYF
clone_size: .; v_call: TRBV28; j_call: TRBJ2-6; d_call: .; cdr3_nt: TGTGCCAGCAGTTTTGGGGCAGGGGTGGAGGCCAACGTCCTGACTTTC; cdr3_aa: CASSFGAGVEANVLTF
clone_size: .; v_call: TRBV4-1; j_call: TRBJ2-1; d_call: .; cdr3_nt: TGCGCCAGCAGCCAAGATGAGAACAATGAGCAGTTCTTC; cdr3_aa: CASSQDENNEQFF
clone_size: .; v_call: TRBV4-1; j_call: TRBJ2-5; d_call: .; cdr3_nt: TGCGCCAGCAGCGTGGCAGGGGGGTCGGAGACCCAGTACTTC; cdr3_aa: CASSVAGGSETQYF
clone_size: once; v_call: TRBV7-6; j_call: TRBJ2-7; d_call: .; cdr3_nt: TGTGCCAGCAGCCCCGGGATCCTAGACGAGCAGTACTTC; cdr3_aa: CASSPGILDEQYF
clone_size: .; v_call: TRBV6-5; j_call: TRBJ2-5; d_call: .; cdr3_nt: TGTGCCAGCACCCTCCGGGAGCGAGAGACCCAGTACTTC; cdr3_aa: CASTLRERETQYF
clone_size: .; v_call: TRBV6-5; j_call: TRBJ1-6; d_call: TRBD1; cdr3_nt: TGTGCCAGCAACCGGGACAGAGTGCGTAATTCACCCCTCCACTTT; cdr3_aa: CASNRDRVRNSPLHF
clone_size: .; v_call: TRBV27; j_call: TRBJ2-1; d_call: TRBD1; cdr3_nt: TGTGCCAGCAGTCTCCAGACAGGGGATGAGCAGTTCTTC; cdr3_aa: CASSLQTGDEQFF
clone_size: once; v_call: TRBV19; j_call: TRBJ1-2; d_call: .; cdr3_nt: TGTGCCAGTAGTAACTCAGGAATTAACTATGGCTACACCTTC; cdr3_aa: CASSNSGINYGYTF
clone_size: .; v_call: TRBV7-9; j_call: TRBJ1-6; d_call: .; cdr3_nt: TGTGCCAGCACCTGGGGGCAGGGTTCGAATTCACCCCTCCACTTT; cdr3_aa: CASTWGQGSNSPLHF
clone_size: .; v_call: TRBV6-1; j_call: TRBJ1-2; d_call: .; cdr3_nt: TGTGCCAGCAGTGGATACTTGGGGGCTGACTATGGCTACACCTTC; cdr3_aa: CASSGYLGADYGYTF
clone_size: .; v_call: TRBV10-3; j_call: TRBJ2-1; d_call: .; cdr3_nt: TGTGCCATCAGAACCTCGGTAAACGACAATGAGCAGTTCTTC; cdr3_aa: CAIRTSVNDNEQFF
clone_size: .; v_call: TRBV30; j_call: TRBJ2-7; d_call: .; cdr3_nt: TGTGCCTGGGGGGAAGGGGATCGCGAGCAGTACTTC; cdr3_aa: CAWGEGDREQYF
clone_size: .; v_call: TRBV9; j_call: TRBJ1-1; d_call: TRBD1; cdr3_nt: TGTGCCAGCAGCCCCCAGACAGGGGGTTACACTGAAGCTTTCTTT; cdr3_aa: CASSPQTGGYTEAFF
clone_size: .; v_call: TRBV4-3; j_call: TRBJ2-2; d_call: TRBD2; cdr3_nt: TGCGCCAGCAGCCAAGATCCAGCGGGGGGGGCCGGGGAGCTGTTTTTT; cdr3_aa: CASSQDPAGGAGELFF
clone_size: once; v_call: TRBV29-1; j_call: TRBJ2-1; d_call: .; cdr3_nt: TGCAGCGTTGTACAGGGCCACAATGAGCAGTTCTTC; cdr3_aa: CSVVQGHNEQFF
clone_size: .; v_call: TRBV7-9; j_call: TRBJ2-1; d_call: .; cdr3_nt: TGTGCCAGCAGCTCAATTCAGGGTAATCGTCAGTTCTTC; cdr3_aa: CASSSIQGNRQFF
clone_size: .; v_call: TRBV27; j_call: TRBJ2-5; d_call: .; cdr3_nt: TGTGCCAGCAGTCCCAACCAAGAGACCCAGTACTTC; cdr3_aa: CASSPNQETQYF